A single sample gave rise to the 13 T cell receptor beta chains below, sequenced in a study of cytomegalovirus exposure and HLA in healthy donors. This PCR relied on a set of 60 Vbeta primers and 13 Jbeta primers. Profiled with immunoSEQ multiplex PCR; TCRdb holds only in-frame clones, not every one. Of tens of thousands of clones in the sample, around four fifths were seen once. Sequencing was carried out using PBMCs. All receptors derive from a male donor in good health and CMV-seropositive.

CDR3 protein: CASSVHRAAYEQYF. CDR3 in DNA: TGTGCCAGCAGCGTACACAGGGCAGCCTACGAGCAGTACTTC. This chain uses TRBV11-2 with TRBJ2-7; TRBD1 is a possible D gene (6 bases). The CDR3 loop spans 14 amino acids. Trimming cost V 5 bases and J 2 bases, with 13 bases left between them. Per germline, CDR1 SGHAT and CDR2 FQNNGV.

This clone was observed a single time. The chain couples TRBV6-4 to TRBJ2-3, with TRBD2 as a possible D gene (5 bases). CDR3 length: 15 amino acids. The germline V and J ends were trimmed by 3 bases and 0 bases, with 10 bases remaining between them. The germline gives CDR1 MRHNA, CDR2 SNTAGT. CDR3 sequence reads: CASSETTTSTDTQYF. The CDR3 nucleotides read TGTGCCAGCAGTGAGACGACTACTAGCACAGATACGCAGTATTTT.

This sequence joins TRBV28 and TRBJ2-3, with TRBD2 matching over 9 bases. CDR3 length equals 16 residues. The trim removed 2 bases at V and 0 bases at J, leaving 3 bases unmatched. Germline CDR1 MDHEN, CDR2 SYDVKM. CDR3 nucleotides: TGTGCCAGCAGTTTACTGACTAGCGGTAGCACAGATACGCAGTATTTT. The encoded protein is CASSLLTSGSTDTQYF.

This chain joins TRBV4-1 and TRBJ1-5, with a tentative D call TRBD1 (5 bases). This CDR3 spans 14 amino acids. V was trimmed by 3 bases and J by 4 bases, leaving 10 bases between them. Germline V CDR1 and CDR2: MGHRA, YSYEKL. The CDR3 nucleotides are TGCGCCAGCAGCCATGAGACAGCTAATCAGCCCCAGCATTTT. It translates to CASSHETANQPQHF.

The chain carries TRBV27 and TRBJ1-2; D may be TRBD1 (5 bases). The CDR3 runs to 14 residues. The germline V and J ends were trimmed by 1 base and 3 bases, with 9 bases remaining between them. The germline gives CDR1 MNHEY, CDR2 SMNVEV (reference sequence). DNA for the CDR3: TGTGCCAGCAGTTTATTGGGGACTGACTATGGCTACACCTTC. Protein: CASSLLGTDYGYTF.

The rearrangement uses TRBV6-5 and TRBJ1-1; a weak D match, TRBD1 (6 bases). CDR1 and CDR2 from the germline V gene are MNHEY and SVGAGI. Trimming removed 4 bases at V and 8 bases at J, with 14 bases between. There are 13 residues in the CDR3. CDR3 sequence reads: CASSWGPRGEAFF. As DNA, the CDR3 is TGTGCCAGCAGTTGGGGGCCAAGGGGGGAAGCTTTCTTT.

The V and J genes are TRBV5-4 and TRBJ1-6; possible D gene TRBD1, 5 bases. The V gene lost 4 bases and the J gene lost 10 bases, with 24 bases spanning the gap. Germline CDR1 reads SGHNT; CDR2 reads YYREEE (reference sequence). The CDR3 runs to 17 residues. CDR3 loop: CASSPLRGPAGGSPLHF. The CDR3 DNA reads TGTGCCAGCAGCCCACTCCGGGGCCCAGCGGGAGGATCACCCCTCCACTTT. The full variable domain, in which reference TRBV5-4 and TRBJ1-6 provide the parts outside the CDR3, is ETGVTQSPTHLIKTRGQQVTLRCSSQSGHNTVSWYQQALGQGPQFIFQYYREEENGRGNFPPRFSGLQFPNYSSELNVNALELDDSALYLCASSPLRGPAGGSPLHFGNGTRLTVT.

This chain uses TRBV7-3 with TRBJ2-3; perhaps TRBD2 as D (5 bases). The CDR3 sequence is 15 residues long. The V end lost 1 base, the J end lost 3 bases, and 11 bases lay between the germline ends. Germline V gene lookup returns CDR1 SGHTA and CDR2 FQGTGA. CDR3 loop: CASSLIPRGTDTQYF. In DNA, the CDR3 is TGTGCCAGCAGCTTAATCCCCCGGGGAACAGATACGCAGTATTTT.

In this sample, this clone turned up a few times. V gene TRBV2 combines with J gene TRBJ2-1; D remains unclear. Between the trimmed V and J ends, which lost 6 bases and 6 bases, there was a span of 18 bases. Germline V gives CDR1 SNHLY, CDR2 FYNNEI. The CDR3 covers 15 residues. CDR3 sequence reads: CASSVGEAIGNEQFF. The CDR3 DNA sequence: TGTGCCAGCAGCGTCGGTGAGGCAATCGGCAATGAGCAGTTCTTC.

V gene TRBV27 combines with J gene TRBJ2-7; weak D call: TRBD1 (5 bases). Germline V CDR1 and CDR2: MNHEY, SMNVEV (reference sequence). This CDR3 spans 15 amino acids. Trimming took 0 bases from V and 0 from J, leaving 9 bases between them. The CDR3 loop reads CASSLSGASSYEQYF. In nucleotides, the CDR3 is TGTGCCAGCAGTTTATCAGGGGCAAGCTCCTACGAGCAGTACTTC.

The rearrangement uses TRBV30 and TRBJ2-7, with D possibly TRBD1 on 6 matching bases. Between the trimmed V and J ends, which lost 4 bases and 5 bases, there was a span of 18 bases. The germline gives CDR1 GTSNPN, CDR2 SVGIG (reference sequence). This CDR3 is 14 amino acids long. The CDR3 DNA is TGTGCCTGGACCGCCGGGACAAGGTTTGACGAGCAGTACTTC. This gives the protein CAWTAGTRFDEQYF.

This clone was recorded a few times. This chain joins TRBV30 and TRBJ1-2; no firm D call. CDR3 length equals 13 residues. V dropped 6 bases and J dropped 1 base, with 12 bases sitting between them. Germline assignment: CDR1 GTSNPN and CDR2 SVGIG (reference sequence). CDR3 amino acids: CACPDLSNYGYTF. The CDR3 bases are TGTGCCTGTCCAGACTTGAGTAACTATGGCTACACCTTC.

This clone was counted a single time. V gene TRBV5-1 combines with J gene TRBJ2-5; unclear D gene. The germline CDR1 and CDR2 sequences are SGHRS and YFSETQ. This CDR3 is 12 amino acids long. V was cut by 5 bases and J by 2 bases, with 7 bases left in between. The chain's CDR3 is CASRKEQETQYF. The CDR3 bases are TGCGCCAGCAGGAAGGAGCAAGAGACCCAGTACTTC.